Below, 4 T cell receptor beta chains from the same sample are listed, as sequenced in a study of OX40 agonist ivuxolimab in advanced cancers. The library was obtained by the immunoSEQ multiplex PCR assay. As stored in TCRdb, this immuneACCESS dataset retains in-frame rearrangements with V and J assigned. A fraction of the clones does not appear; measured against another copy, unresolved V genes explain less than half of the discrepancy, and the remainder lacks a known reason. In all, the sample holds 60,000 to 85,000 clones, and under 95% of those were seen once. Clones ranked in the top ten supply more than 0.3% of the sample. The sample in question was CD4+ or CD8+ T cells sorted from blood, obtained in a trial of the OX40 agonist ivuxolimab. The receptors here all came from an adult with an advanced solid tumor such as melanoma, head and neck, liver or kidney cancer.

V gene TRBV6-5 combines with J gene TRBJ2-4; maybe TRBD2 (6 bases). The germline V gene encodes CDR1 MNHEY and CDR2 SVGAGI. V was pared by 5 bases and J by 8 bases, with 16 bases between. The CDR3 sequence is 14 residues long. CDR3 bases: TGTGCCAGCAGTCCGGGACTGAACGTGGACATTCAGTACTTC. Its translation is CASSPGLNVDIQYF.

The J gene is TRBJ2-7, the V gene TRBV18, with 9 bases lining up with TRBD1. The CDR3 is 15 residues long. V trimming: 5 bases; J trimming: 2 bases; junction bases outside the gene matches: 7. Germline V CDR1 and CDR2: KGHSH, LQKENI. CDR3 amino acids: CASSAYRDRAYEQYF. CDR3 bases: TGTGCCAGCTCAGCATACCGGGACAGGGCCTACGAGCAGTACTTC.

The chain combines TRBV28 with TRBJ1-5; TRBD1 is a possible D gene (6 bases). CDR3 length: 14 residues. Trimming left V 1 base short and J 11 bases short, with 15 bases between. Germline V gene sequence: CDR1 MDHEN, CDR2 SYDVKM. The CDR3 region is CASSLYGGVLAQHF. CDR3 bases: TGTGCCAGCAGTTTATACGGGGGCGTGCTGGCCCAGCATTTT. Using reference TRBV28 and TRBJ1-5 for the parts outside the CDR3, the full variable domain is DVKVTQSSRYLVKRTGEKVFLECVQDMDHENMFWYRQDPGLGLRLIYFSYDVKMKEKGDIPEGYSVSREKKERFSLILESASTNQTSMYLCASSLYGGVLAQHFGDGTRLSIL.

V usage is TRBV6-6 and J usage is TRBJ1-2; D is possibly TRBD1 (6 bases). Trimming cost V 5 bases and J 3 bases, with 10 bases left between them. The CDR3 loop spans 13 amino acids. Germline CDR1 reads MNHNY; CDR2 reads SVGAGI (reference sequence). This CDR3 reads CASSQQGDYGYTF. The CDR3 nucleotides read TGTGCCAGCAGTCAACAGGGAGACTATGGCTACACCTTC.